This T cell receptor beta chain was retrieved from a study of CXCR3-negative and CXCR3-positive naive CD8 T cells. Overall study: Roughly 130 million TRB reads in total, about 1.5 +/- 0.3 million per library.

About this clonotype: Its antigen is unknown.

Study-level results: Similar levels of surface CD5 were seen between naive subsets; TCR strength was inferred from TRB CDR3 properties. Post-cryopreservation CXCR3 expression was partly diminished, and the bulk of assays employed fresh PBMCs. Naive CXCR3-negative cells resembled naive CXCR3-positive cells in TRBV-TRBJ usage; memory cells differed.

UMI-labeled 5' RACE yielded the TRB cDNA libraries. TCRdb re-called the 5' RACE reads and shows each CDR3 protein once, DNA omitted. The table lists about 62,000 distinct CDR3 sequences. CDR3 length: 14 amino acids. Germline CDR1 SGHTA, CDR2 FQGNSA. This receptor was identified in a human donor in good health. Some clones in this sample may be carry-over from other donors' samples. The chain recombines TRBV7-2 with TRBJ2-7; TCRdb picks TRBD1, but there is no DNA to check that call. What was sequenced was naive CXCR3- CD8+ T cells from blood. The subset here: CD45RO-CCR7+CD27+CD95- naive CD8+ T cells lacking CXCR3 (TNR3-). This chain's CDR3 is CASSLGVQTYEQYF.